Sequencing of this TCR beta chain was carried out in a study of OX40 agonist ivuxolimab in advanced cancers. The data were produced by immunoSEQ multiplex PCR, yet TCRdb's version contains in-frame clones alone and is incomplete. Among 55,000 to 80,000 clones listed, approximately 84% were seen once. The V end was cut by 0 bases, the J end by 6 bases, with 0 bases between. The CDR3 length is 10 residues. CDR1 and CDR2 from the germline V gene are SGHDT and YYEEEE. The sequence came from an adult with an advanced solid tumor such as melanoma, head and neck, liver or kidney cancer. The chain employs TRBV5-6 and TRBJ1-2, with D unresolved. This sample comprised CD4+ or CD8+ T cells sorted from blood, obtained in a trial of the OX40 agonist ivuxolimab. In DNA, the CDR3 is TGTGCCAGCAGCTTGGATGGCTACACCTTC. This gives the protein CASSLDGYTF.